Here is one TCR beta chain with its context. It lacks a known antigen. The sample holds no much larger clone one base away, and base qualities are not on file. Using the deep immunoSEQ assay, multiplex PCR amplified TCR CDR3 regions from genomic DNA. Extracted genomic DNA from each cell subset was spread evenly across all wells of several immunoSEQ 96-well plates, with each plate serving as a replicate. For sorted subsets, 150 to 250 ng of genomic DNA, equivalent to 25,000 to 35,000 T cell genomes, went into each replicate PCR. Purified libraries were measured with a Qubit 3.0 fluorometer, size-checked on a Bioanalyzer 2100, and measured again with the KAPA Library Quantification kit. Every immunoSEQ 96-well plate was sequenced on a dedicated single-read 150-cycle Illumina NextSeq 550 flow cell. The study's own analysis went as follows. Because the immunoSEQ output included only junctional sequences and no quality scores, the filtering could not be the same as the filtering used for full-length reads. Sequences were annotated with PyIR, a Python wrapper for IgBLAST v1.9, and V/J genes and CDR3 were assigned using IMGT germline references. Any read was removed if the V/J assignment was weak (E-value above 1e-6), the CDR3 was missing, or the read contained stop codons, out-of-frame junctions, or ambiguous translated residues. A V3J clonotype was defined by an identical inferred V gene, J gene, and CDR3 amino acid sequence. Percentage overlap between repertoires was calculated by dividing the number of shared unique clonotypes by the size of the smaller repertoire. RTK rarefaction, the Chao1 estimator, and Recon v2.1 estimates of unobserved clonotypes were used to assess repertoire richness. OLGA was used to compute generation probabilities for all TCRbeta clonotypes that the gDNA method yielded from a few donors. TCRdb retrieved this table from immuneACCESS and kept in-frame rearrangements only. Not all clones are present; in checked studies, unresolved V genes account for under half, and no reason is known for the remainder. V and J calls and clone size are copied from that table; D and trimming were computed from the DNA. This sample comprises about 1.1 million clones, approximately 77% of them detected only once. 0.7% to 0.95% of the sample is in the top ten clones.

The data were taken from a study of shared clonotypes between healthy human individuals (dated by TCRdb to the early 2020s). The study in broad terms: A few men and two women, aged 18 to 49 years, made up the cohort. The study deeply sequenced blood TCR repertoires of several healthy adults to estimate repertoire size and the extent of clonotype sharing between individuals. Different laboratories and diverse techniques were used to prepare libraries and sequence TCR repertoires, to increase sequencing depth and limit assay-specific biases. Each donor's leukapheresis produced roughly between roughly 0.85 and 9.5 billion PBMCs. For each donor, three plates each were used for CD4 naive and CD4 memory, two plates were used for CD8 naive, and one plate was used for CD8 memory.

Taken from cysteine to phenylalanine, the CDR3 has 13 residues. Only the CDR3 region is kept as DNA, spanning 39 bases read in frame from base 1. CDR1 SGHDT and CDR2 YYEEEE were looked up in the germline V gene. The trim is 4 bases for V and 0 bases for J, with a gap of 7 bases between the germline ends. Donors were healthy HIV-negative adults with no recently reported acute infections or vaccinations. Every donor was a Caucasian adult residing in Nashville, Tennessee, USA. CD4+ T cells were enriched by magnetic negative selection, after which naive cells were positively selected on CD45RA and the negative fraction was taken as the memory subset. After blood collection by leukapheresis, PBMCs were isolated using Ficoll-Histopaque density gradient centrifugation and then cryopreserved in the vapor phase of liquid nitrogen. Analytical flow cytometry was used to check the purity and quantity of each magnetically sorted T cell population. From each sorted fraction, genomic DNA was isolated and quantified by UV absorbance on a Nanodrop 2000c.

On the study overall, not on this receptor specifically: The small number of donors limited the genetic and exposure-history diversity represented. Incomplete sequencing was indicated by rarefaction of sorted-subset datasets, despite the large sequencing depth. Based on pairwise subsampling, the degree of clonotype sharing among donors was expected to be affected by sequencing depth. Approximately 5% of naive CD4, 3.5% of naive CD8, approximately 2.2% of memory CD4, and 0.4% of memory CD8 clonotypes were shared across several donors. Higher generation probabilities were observed for clonotypes shared by all four sorted-subset donors than for non-shared clonotypes. Larger estimated clonotype richness was generally found for naive subsets than for memory subsets. Sampling was restricted to blood, and TCR repertoires in tissue are likely to differ from TCR repertoires in blood.

Recombination linked TRBV5-6 to TRBJ1-2; TRBD1 is a weak D gene call, 5 bases matching. The sequence was collected from a man aged 18-30 years in good health. Some clones in this sample may be carry-over from other donors' samples. Source material: memory CD4+ T cells from PBMCs. The sample's cell subset or site label, decoded: CD45RA-negative fraction. The CDR3 corresponds to CASSDSTNYGYTF. Read as DNA, the sequence is TGTGCCAGCAGCGACAGCACTAACTATGGCTACACCTTC.